One and the same sample provided the 6 T cell receptor beta chains below, sequenced in a study of TIL therapy for anti-PD-1-resistant metastatic lung cancer (dated by TCRdb to 2020 to 2022). Sample time point, as interpreted from the label and publication: pre-treatment sample, taken before nivolumab and TIL therapy. TCR beta CDR3 regions were amplified from genomic DNA with the immunoSEQ v3 hsTCRB kit using bias-controlled multiplex PCR. TCRdb's version of the immuneACCESS table is confined to in-frame rearrangements and falls short of the full clone set. An unresolved V gene accounts for under half of the shortfall where checked; the remainder is of unknown origin. The sample has 30,000 or so clones on record, about 70% of them singletons. The ten most abundant clones make up around 2.5% of the sample. The source was blood, collected at baseline. These receptors came from a woman aged 30-85 years with non-small cell lung cancer.

The gene calls are TRBV6-1 and TRBJ2-5; 9 bases are shared with TRBD2. Germline V gene lookup returns CDR1 MNHNS and CDR2 SASEGT. Losses at the gene ends were 4 bases for V and 5 bases for J; bases not matched to a gene: 5. This CDR3 has 14 residues. Here the CDR3 reads CASSVGSGSETQYF. CDR3 nucleotide sequence: TGTGCCAGCAGTGTAGGTAGCGGGAGTGAGACCCAGTACTTC.

The chain combines TRBV2 with TRBJ2-5, with 8 nucleotides matching TRBD1. Matching the DNA end better, TRBJ2-7 makes the J call doubtful. The CDR3 length is 15 residues. Looked up from germline, CDR1 is SNHLY and CDR2 is FYNNEI. The CDR3 sequence: CASSELETGAYEQYF. The CDR3 nucleotides read TGTGCCAGCAGTGAACTTGAGACAGGGGCCTACGAGCAGTACTTC.

V gene TRBV5-1 combines with J gene TRBJ2-1, with D unclear. The CDR3 loop spans 11 amino acids. Trimming pared 1 base from V and 9 bases from J, leaving 5 bases between. Germline loops: CDR1 SGHRS, CDR2 YFSETQ. The CDR3 region has the DNA TGCGCCAGCAGCTTGAAAAGTGAGCAGTTCTTC. Its translation is CASSLKSEQFF.

This clone was observed a handful of times. This sequence joins TRBV6-1 and TRBJ1-5; 7 bases fit TRBD1. J gave up 4 bases and V 5 bases, and 8 bases lay outside the gene matches. Germline CDR1 reads MNHNS; CDR2 reads SASEGT. The CDR3 is 15 amino acids. The CDR3 DNA sequence: TGTGCCAGCAGTCCGCGACAGGGTCCGAATCAGCCCCAGCATTTT. This translates into CASSPRQGPNQPQHF.

This clone appeared a single time. V is TRBV7-9 and J is TRBJ2-7; 12 bases match TRBD2. V shed 4 bases, J shed 7 bases, and the junction held 11 bases outside the gene matches. Germline CDR1 is SEHNR and CDR2 is FQNEAQ (reference sequence). CDR3 length equals 16 residues. In nucleotides, the CDR3 is TGTGCCAGCAGCTCTAGGGAGACTAGCGGGAGCGGAGAGCAGTACTTC. Encoded protein: CASSSRETSGSGEQYF. The whole variable domain, remainder taken from reference TRBV7-9 and TRBJ2-7, is DTGVSQNPRHKITKRGQNVTFRCDPISEHNRLYWYRQTLGQGPEFLTYFQNEAQLEKSRLLSDRFSAERPKGSFSTLEIQRTEQGDSAMYLCASSSRETSGSGEQYFGPGTRLTVT.

This sequence joins TRBV7-2 and TRBJ1-1; possibly TRBD1 for D (6 bases). Germline V gives CDR1 SGHTA, CDR2 FQGNSA. The CDR3 extends over 13 amino acids. Trimming took 5 bases from V and 7 from J, leaving 14 bases between them. CDR3 amino acids: CASSTFQGNEAFF. CDR3 nucleotides: TGTGCCAGCAGCACGTTTCAGGGGAATGAAGCTTTCTTT.